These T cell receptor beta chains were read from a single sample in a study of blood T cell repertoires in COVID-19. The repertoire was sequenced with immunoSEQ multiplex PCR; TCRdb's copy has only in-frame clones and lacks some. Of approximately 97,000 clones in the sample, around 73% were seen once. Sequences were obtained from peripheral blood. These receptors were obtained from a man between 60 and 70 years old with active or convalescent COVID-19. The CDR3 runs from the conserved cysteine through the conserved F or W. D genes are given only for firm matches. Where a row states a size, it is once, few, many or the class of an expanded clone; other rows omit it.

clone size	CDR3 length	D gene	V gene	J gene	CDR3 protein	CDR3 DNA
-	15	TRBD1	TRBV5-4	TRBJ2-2	CASSLQTGYTGELFF	TGTGCCAGCAGCTTACAGACAGGGTACACCGGGGAGCTGTTTTTT
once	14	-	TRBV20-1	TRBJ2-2	CSASYEGAGGELFF	TGCAGTGCTAGTTATGAGGGAGCAGGCGGGGAGCTGTTTTTT
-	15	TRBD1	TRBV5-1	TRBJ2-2	CASRTGQGDTGELFF	TGCGCCAGTCGGACCGGACAGGGAGACACCGGGGAGCTGTTTTTT
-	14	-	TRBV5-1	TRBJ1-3	CASSSGAPGNTIYF	TGCGCCAGCAGTTCAGGGGCCCCTGGAAACACCATATATTTT
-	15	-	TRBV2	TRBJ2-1	CASSEWGTSYGEQFF	TGTGCCAGCAGTGAATGGGGAACTAGTTACGGTGAGCAGTTCTTC
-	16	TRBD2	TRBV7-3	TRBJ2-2	CASSELAGGATGELFF	TGTGCCAGCAGCGAACTAGCGGGAGGGGCCACCGGGGAGCTGTTTTTT
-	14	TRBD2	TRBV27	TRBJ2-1	CASSASGPYNEQFF	TGTGCCAGCAGTGCTAGCGGTCCCTACAATGAGCAGTTCTTC
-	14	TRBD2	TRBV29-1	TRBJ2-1	CSVLPSGRYNEQFF	TGCAGCGTTCTCCCTAGCGGAAGATACAATGAGCAGTTCTTC
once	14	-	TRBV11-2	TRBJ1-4	CASSLPGGGEKLFF	TGTGCCAGCAGCTTACCCGGTGGTGGTGAAAAACTGTTTTTT
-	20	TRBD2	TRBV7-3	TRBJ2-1	CASSPFPGLAGSSGYNEQFF	TGTGCCAGCAGCCCATTCCCGGGACTAGCGGGAAGCTCTGGCTACAATGAGCAGTTCTTC
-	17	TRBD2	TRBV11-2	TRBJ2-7	CASSFFWGREDSYEQYF	TGTGCCAGCAGCTTCTTTTGGGGGCGGGAGGACTCCTACGAGCAGTACTTC
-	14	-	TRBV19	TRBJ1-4	CASSPTGVHEKLFF	TGTGCCAGTAGTCCGACAGGAGTGCATGAAAAACTGTTTTTT
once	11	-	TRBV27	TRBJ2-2	CASSLNRELFF	TGTGCCAGCAGTTTAAACAGGGAGCTGTTTTTT
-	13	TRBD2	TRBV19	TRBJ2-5	CASSNGGDETQYF	TGTGCCAGTTCGAACGGGGGGGATGAGACCCAGTACTTC
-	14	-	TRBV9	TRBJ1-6	CASSPGTTNSPLHF	TGTGCCAGCAGCCCCGGGACAACTAATTCACCCCTCCACTTT
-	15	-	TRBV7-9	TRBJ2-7	CASSLRDSEAAEQYF	TGTGCCAGCAGCCTCCGGGACTCTGAAGCGGCCGAGCAGTACTTC
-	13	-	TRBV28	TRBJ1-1	CASRGDKNTEAFF	TGTGCCAGCAGAGGGGACAAGAACACTGAAGCTTTCTTT
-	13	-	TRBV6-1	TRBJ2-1	CASSEILAFEQFF	TGTGCCAGCAGTGAAATCTTAGCGTTTGAGCAGTTCTTC
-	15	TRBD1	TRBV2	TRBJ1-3	CASSVVQGVGTTIYF	TGTGCCAGCAGTGTGGTACAGGGGGTTGGGACCACCATATATTTT
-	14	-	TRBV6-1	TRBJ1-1	CASSRDSLNTEAFF	TGTGCCAGCAGCAGGGACTCATTGAACACTGAAGCTTTCTTT
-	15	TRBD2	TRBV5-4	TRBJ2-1	CASSLAGGGYNEQFF	TGTGCCAGCAGCTTGGCGGGAGGGGGTTACAATGAGCAGTTCTTC
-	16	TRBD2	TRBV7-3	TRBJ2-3	CASSLTGSGRSDTQYF	TGTGCCAGCAGCTTAACAGGTAGCGGGAGATCAGATACGCAGTATTTT
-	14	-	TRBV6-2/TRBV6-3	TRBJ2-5	CASSYGGGRGTQYF	TGTGCCAGCAGTTACGGGGGCGGACGGGGGACCCAGTACTTC
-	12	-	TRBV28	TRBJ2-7	CASTSVAYEQYF	TGTGCCAGCACCTCGGTAGCCTACGAGCAGTACTTC
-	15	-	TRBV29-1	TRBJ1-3	CSALPQGSSGNTIYF	TGCAGCGCGCTCCCACAGGGCTCCTCTGGAAACACCATATATTTT
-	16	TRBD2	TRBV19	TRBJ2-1	CASSIGSGGSHDEQFF	TGTGCCAGTAGTATAGGGTCGGGCGGGAGCCACGATGAGCAGTTCTTC
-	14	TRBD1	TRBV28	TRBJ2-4	CASSIGQGENIQYF	TGTGCCAGCAGTATAGGACAGGGCGAAAACATTCAGTACTTC
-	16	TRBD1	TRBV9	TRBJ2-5	CASSERQGGLQETQYF	TGTGCCAGCAGCGAGAGACAGGGGGGACTCCAAGAGACCCAGTACTTC
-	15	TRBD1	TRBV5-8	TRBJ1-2	CASSPETGAAYGYTF	TGTGCCAGCAGCCCAGAGACAGGGGCAGCCTATGGCTACACCTTC
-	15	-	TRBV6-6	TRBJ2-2	CASSLRVSNTGELFF	TGTGCCAGCAGTCTTCGGGTCTCGAACACCGGGGAGCTGTTTTTT
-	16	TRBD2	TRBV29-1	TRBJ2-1	CSAFLAGGGSYNEQFF	TGCAGCGCGTTCCTAGCGGGAGGCGGGTCATACAATGAGCAGTTCTTC
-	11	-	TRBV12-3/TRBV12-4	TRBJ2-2	CASASFGELFF	TGTGCCAGCGCAAGCTTCGGGGAGCTGTTTTTT
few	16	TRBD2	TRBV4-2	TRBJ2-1	CASSQTPAGGWNEQFF	TGTGCCAGCAGCCAAACCCCAGCGGGAGGTTGGAATGAGCAGTTCTTC
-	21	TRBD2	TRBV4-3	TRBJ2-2	CASSPGFGLAGEKGDTGELFF	TGCGCCAGCAGCCCTGGGTTTGGCCTAGCGGGAGAAAAAGGGGACACCGGGGAGCTGTTTTTT
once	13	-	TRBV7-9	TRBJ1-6	CASSLLSGSPLHF	TGTGCCAGCAGCTTATTAAGCGGGTCACCCCTCCACTTT
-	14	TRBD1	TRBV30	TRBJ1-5	CAWSAGQGNQPQHF	TGTGCCTGGAGTGCCGGACAGGGCAATCAGCCCCAGCATTTT
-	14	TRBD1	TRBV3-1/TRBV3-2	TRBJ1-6	CASRDSYNNSPLHF	TGTGCCAGCCGGGACAGCTATAATAATTCACCCCTCCACTTT
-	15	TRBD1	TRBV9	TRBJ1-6	CASSPTGMRNSPLHF	TGTGCCAGCAGCCCGACAGGGATGAGGAATTCACCCCTCCACTTT
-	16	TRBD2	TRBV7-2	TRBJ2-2	CASSLARSGRTGELFF	TGTGCCAGCAGCTTAGCGCGAAGCGGGAGAACCGGGGAGCTGTTTTTT
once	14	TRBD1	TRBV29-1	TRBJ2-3	CSVLGTGEIDTQYF	TGCAGCGTCCTCGGGACAGGGGAGATAGATACGCAGTATTTT
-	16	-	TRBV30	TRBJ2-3	CAWSGGQRIFTDTQYF	TGTGCCTGGAGTGGTGGCCAGCGAATCTTTACAGATACGCAGTATTTT
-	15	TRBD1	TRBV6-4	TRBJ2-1	CASSPGTGSADEQFF	TGTGCCAGCAGCCCAGGGACAGGGTCAGCAGATGAGCAGTTCTTC
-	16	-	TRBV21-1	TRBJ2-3	CASSKVSGGCTDTQYF	TGTGCCAGCAGCAAAGTGTCGGGAGGGTGCACAGATACGCAGTATTTT
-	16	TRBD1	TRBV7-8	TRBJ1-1	CASSLGTQGVRTEAFF	TGTGCCAGCAGCTTAGGGACCCAGGGGGTACGGACTGAAGCTTTCTTT
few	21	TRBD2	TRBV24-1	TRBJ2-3	CATSDFGTSGPIQSSTDTQYF	TGTGCCACCAGTGATTTTGGGACTAGCGGTCCGATACAGTCTAGCACAGATACGCAGTATTTT
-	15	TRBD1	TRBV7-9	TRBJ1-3	CASSLEGAGRNTIYF	TGTGCCAGCAGCTTAGAGGGGGCAGGGAGAAACACCATATATTTT
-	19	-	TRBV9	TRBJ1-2	CASSVVAWEGSRSQGGYTF	TGTGCCAGCAGCGTAGTCGCCTGGGAGGGGTCGCGCTCTCAGGGTGGCTACACCTTC
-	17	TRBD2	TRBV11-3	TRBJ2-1	CASSRLAGALGSSEQFF	TGTGCCAGCAGCCGACTAGCGGGAGCCCTAGGGTCGTCTGAGCAGTTCTTC
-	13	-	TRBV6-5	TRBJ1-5	CASRASLNQPQHF	TGTGCCAGCAGAGCGAGCCTTAATCAGCCCCAGCATTTT
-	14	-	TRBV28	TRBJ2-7	CASSLWQRDYEQYF	TGTGCCAGCAGTTTATGGCAGAGGGACTACGAGCAGTACTTC
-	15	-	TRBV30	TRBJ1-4	CAWSEVQAPNEKLFF	TGTGCCTGGAGTGAGGTGCAGGCACCTAATGAAAAACTGTTTTTT
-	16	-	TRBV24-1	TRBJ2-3	CATSDFPGKEGDTQYF	TGTGCCACCAGTGATTTCCCCGGGAAGGAAGGAGATACGCAGTATTTT
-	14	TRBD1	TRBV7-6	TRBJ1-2	CASSPGQAGYGYTF	TGTGCCAGCAGCCCCGGACAGGCGGGCTATGGCTACACCTTC